This TCR beta chain was retrieved from a study of blood T cell repertoires in COVID-19. Per the study methods: The authors estimated nucleated cell counts from reference gene primer amplification. Clones were sequenced by immunoSEQ multiplex PCR, and TCRdb holds only the in-frame ones, with some missing. D and trimming were read from the DNA, whereas the V and J calls and clone size are those reported in that table. The sample has about 80,000 clones; about 91% are singletons. The CDR3 runs 12 residues. The ends lost 4 bases at V and 6 bases at J; junction bases unmatched: 1. Per germline, CDR1 SGHRS and CDR2 YFSETQ. This clone came up a few times.

The chain recombines TRBV5-1 with TRBJ2-1; 7 bases map to TRBD2. The sequencing sample was made of peripheral blood. The clonotype originates from a woman older than 75 with acute or convalescent COVID-19. DNA for the CDR3: TGCGCCAGCAGCGCGGGAGTCAATGAGCAGTTCTTC. Amino acid sequence: CASSAGVNEQFF.